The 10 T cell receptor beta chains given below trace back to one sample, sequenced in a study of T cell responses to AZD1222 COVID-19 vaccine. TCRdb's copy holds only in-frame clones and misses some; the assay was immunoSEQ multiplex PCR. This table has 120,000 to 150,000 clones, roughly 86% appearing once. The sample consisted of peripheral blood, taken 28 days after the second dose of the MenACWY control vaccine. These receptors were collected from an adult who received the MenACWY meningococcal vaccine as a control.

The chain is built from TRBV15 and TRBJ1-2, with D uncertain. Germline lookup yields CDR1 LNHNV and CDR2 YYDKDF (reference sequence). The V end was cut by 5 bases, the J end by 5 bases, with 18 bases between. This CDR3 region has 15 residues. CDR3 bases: TGTGCCACCAGCCGAACAAGAGGAATGCAATATGGCTACACCTTC. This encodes CATSRTRGMQYGYTF.

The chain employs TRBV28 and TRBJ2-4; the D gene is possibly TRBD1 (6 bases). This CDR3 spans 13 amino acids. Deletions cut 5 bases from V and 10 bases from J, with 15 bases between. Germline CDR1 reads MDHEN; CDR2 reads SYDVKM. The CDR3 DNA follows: TGTGCCAGCAGTGGGGGCGCCGGAATTATTCAGTACTTC. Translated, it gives CASSGGAGIIQYF.

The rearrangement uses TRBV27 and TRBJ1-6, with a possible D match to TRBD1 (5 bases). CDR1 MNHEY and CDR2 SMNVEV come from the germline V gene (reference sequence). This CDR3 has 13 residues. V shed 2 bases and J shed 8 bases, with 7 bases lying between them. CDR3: CASSLTGYSPLHF. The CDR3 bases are TGTGCCAGCAGTTTAACAGGTTATTCACCCCTCCACTTT.

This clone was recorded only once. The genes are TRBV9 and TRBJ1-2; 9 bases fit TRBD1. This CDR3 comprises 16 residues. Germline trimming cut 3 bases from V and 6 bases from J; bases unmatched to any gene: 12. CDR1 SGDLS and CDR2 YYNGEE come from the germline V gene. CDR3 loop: CASSGRRDREVHGYTF. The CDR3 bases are TGTGCCAGCAGCGGACGACGGGACAGGGAGGTGCATGGCTACACCTTC.

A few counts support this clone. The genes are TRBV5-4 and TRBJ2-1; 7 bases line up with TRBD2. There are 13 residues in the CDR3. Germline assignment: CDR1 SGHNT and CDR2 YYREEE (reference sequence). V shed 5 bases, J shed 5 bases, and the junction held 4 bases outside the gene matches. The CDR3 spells CASRWGTNNEQFF. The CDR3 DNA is TGTGCCAGCAGGTGGGGGACTAACAATGAGCAGTTCTTC.

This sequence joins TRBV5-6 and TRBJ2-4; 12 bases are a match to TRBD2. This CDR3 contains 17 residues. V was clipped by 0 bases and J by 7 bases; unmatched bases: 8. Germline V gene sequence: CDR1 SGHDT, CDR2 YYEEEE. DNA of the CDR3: TGTGCCAGCAGCTTGGACCCTAGCGGGAGGGAAATGAACATTCAGTACTTC. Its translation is CASSLDPSGREMNIQYF.

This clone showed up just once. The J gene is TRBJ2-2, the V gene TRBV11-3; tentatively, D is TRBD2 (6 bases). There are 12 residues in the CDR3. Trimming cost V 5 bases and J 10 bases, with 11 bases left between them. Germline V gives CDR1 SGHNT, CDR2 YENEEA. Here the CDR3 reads CASSLAGMELFF. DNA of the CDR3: TGTGCCAGCAGCCTCGCGGGGATGGAGCTGTTTTTT.

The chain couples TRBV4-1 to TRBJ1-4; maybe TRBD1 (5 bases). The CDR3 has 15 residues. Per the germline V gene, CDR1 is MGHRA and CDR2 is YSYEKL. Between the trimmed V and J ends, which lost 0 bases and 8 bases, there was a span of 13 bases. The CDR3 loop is CASSQDDLGDEKLFF. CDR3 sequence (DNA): TGCGCCAGCAGCCAAGATGATTTGGGGGACGAAAAACTGTTTTTT.

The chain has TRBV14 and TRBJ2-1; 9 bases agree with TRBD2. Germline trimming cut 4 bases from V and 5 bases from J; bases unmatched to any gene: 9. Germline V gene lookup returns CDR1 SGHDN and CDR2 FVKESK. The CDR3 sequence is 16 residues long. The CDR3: CASSLRLAVFNNEQFF. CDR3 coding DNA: TGTGCCAGCAGCCTCCGACTAGCGGTGTTCAACAATGAGCAGTTCTTC. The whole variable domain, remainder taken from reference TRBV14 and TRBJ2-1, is EAGVTQFPSHSVIEKGQTVTLRCDPISGHDNLYWYRRVMGKEIKFLLHFVKESKQDESGMPNNRFLAERTGGTYSTLKVQPAELEDSGVYFCASSLRLAVFNNEQFFGPGTRLTVL.

CDR3 in amino acids: CASREQGENSPLHF. CDR3 in DNA: TGTGCCAGCAGGGAACAGGGGGAAAATTCACCCCTCCACTTT. The chain couples TRBV2 to TRBJ1-6; 8 bases are a match to TRBD1. The junction had 5 bases not matched to a gene; V was cut back by 6 bases and J by 7 bases. This CDR3 is 14 amino acids long. Germline V gene data show CDR1 as SNHLY and CDR2 as FYNNEI.